This TCR beta chain appears in the sequencing data of a study of OX40 agonist ivuxolimab in advanced cancers. General observations from the study: Expanded clones were, on average, more numerous in CD8+ T cells than in CD4+. CD4+ and CD8+ blood T cells expanded clonally by week 6 at 0.1 to 3.0 mg/kg.

Excluded were patients having autoimmune disease history or systemic immunosuppression. Details on this clone: The antigen is undetermined.

Only in-frame clones appear in the TCRdb table, and some are missing; sequencing was by immunoSEQ multiplex PCR. The table records 70,000 to 85,000 clones, roughly 83% of them present only once. This CDR3 comprises 15 residues. Germline V gene sequence: CDR1 SNHLY, CDR2 FYNNEI. J gave up 4 bases and V 3 bases, and 3 bases lay outside the gene matches. This TCR derives from an adult with an advanced solid tumor such as melanoma, head and neck, liver or kidney cancer. The material sequenced was CD4+ or CD8+ T cells sorted from blood, taken in a trial of the OX40 agonist ivuxolimab. The chain is built from TRBV2 and TRBJ1-4; TRBD1 aligns across 9 bases. CDR3 loop: CASSDSGQGNEKLFF. CDR3 bases: TGTGCCAGCAGTGATTCGGGACAGGGTAATGAAAAACTGTTTTTT.